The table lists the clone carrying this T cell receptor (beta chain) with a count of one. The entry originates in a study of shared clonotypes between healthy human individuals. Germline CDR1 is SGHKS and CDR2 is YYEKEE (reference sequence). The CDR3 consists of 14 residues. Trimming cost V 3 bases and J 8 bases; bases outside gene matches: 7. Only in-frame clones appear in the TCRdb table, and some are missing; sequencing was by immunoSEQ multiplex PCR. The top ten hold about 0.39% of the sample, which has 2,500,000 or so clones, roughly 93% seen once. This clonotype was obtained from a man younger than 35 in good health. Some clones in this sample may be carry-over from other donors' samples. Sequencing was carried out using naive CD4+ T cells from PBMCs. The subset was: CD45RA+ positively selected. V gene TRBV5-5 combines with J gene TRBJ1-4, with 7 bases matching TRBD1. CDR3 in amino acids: CASSSLTGSEKLFF. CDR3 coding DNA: TGTGCCAGCAGCTCTCTGACAGGGTCGGAAAAACTGTTTTTT.